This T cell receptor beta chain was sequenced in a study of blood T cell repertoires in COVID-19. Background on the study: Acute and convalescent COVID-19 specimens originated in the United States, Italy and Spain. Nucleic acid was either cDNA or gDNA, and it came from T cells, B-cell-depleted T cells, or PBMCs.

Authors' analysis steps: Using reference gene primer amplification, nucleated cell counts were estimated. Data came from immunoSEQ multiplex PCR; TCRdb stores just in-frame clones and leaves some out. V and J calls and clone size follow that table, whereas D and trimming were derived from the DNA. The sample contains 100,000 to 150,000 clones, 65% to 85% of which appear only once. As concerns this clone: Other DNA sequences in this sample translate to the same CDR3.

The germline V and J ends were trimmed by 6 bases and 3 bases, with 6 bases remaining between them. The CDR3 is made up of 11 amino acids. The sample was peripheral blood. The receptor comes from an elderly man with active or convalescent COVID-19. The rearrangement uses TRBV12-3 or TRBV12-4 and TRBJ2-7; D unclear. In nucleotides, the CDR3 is TGTGCCAGCAGCCAGAACTACGAGCAGTACTTC. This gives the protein CASSQNYEQYF.